What follows is one T cell receptor beta chain and its context. The antigen is unknown. Data came from immunoSEQ multiplex PCR; TCRdb stores just in-frame clones and leaves some out. The profile covers 490,000 or so clones, with over 65% appearing a single time and approximately 13% taken by the ten largest. Germline-derived CDR1 and CDR2 are MNHNS and SASEGT. The CDR3 consists of 15 residues. Trimming stripped 0 bases from V and 3 bases from J, with 9 bases between. The sample belongs to a study of shared clonotypes between healthy human individuals. Study-level findings and limits: Only blood was sampled, and tissue TCR repertoires likely differ from blood ones. The donor pool, a small one, limited the genetic and exposure-history diversity represented.

All the donors were Caucasian adults who lived in Nashville, Tennessee. This TCR was recovered from a woman aged 40 to 50 in good health. Some clones in this sample may be carry-over from other donors' samples. The rearrangement joins TRBV6-1 to TRBJ1-5; TRBD1 is a possible D gene (5 bases). Sequenced: PBMCs. The CDR3 bases are TGTGCCAGCAGTGAAGCGGGGCAGTACAATCAGCCCCAGCATTTT. It is translated as CASSEAGQYNQPQHF.